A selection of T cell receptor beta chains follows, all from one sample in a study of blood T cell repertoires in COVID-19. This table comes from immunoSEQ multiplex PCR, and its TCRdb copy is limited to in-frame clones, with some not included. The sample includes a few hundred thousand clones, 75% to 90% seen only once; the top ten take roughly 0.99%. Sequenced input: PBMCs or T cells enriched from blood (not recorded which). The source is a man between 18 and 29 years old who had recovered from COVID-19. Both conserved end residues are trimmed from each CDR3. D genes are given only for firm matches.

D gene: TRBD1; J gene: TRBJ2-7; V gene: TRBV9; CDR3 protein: ASSVGYRGIDEQY
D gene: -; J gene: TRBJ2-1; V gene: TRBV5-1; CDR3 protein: ASSLSDLYNEQF
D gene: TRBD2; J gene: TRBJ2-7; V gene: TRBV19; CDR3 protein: ASATSGNTYEQY
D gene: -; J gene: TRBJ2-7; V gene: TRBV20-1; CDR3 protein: SASPTLVIYEQY
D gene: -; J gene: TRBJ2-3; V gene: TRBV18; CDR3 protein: ASSPSESSTDTQY
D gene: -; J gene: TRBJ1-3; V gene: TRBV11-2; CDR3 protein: ASSLTTGLSGNTIY
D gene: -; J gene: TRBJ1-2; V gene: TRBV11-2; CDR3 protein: ASSLGARGYT
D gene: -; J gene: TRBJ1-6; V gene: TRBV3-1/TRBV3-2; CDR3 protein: ASSQDYPARGRYNSPLH
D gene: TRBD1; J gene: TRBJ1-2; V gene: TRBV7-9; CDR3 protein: ASSFFPGQGNYGYT
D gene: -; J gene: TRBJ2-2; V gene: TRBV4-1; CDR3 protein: ASSQDPAVIGELF
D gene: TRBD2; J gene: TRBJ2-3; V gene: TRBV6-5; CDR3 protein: ASSFMGTSGSDTQY
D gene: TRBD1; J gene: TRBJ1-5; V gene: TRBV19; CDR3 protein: ASRQTGVGQPQH
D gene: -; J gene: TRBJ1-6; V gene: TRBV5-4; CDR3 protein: ASSLAGGQYNSPLH
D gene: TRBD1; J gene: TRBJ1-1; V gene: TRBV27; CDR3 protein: ASSLGWGRGLGNTEAF
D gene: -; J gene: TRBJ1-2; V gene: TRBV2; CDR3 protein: ASSESGGSYGYT
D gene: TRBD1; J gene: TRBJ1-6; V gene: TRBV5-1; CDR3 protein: ASSLAGQGYSPLH
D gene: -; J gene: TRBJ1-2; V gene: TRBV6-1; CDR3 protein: ASSEGSPYYGYT
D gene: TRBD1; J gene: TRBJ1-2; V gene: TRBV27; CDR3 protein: ASSTKQGVGYGYT
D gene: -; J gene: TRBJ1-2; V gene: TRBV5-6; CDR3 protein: ASSFPGAGVYGYT
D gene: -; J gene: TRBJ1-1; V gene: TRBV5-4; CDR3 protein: ASRQGGGTEAF
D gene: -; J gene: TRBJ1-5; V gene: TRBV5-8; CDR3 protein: ASSLRTGFRNQPQH
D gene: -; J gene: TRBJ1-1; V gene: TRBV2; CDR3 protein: ASALDRNTEAF
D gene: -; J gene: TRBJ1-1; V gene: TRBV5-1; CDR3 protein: ASSPYLDSFSEAF
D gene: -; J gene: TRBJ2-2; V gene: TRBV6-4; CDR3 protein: ASSGTNTGELF
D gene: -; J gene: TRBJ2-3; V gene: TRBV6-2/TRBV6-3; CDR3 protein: ASSYDSLMGTDTQY
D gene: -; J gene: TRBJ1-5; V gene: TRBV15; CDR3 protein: ATSPRHQPNQPQH
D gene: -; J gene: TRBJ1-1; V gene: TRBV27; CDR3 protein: ASSFGFGGGNTEAF
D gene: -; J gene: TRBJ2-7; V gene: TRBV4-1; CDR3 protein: ASSQEPIWGESYEQY
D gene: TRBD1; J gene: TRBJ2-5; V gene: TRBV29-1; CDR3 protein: SVELGGGETQY
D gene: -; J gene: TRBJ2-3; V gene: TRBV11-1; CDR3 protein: ASSLDRAGDTQY
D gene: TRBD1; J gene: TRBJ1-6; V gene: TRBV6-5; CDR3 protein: ASSSRRQGNSPLH
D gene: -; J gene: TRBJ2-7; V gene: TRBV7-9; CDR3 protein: ASSLGSGAEQY
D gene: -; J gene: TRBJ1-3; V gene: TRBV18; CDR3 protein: ASSPGHSGNTIY
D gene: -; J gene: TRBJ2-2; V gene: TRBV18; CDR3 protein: ASSPYGEIGTGELF
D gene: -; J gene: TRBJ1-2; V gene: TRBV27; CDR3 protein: ASSLRGGRINYGYT
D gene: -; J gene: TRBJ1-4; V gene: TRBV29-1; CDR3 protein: SVSGEGEKLF
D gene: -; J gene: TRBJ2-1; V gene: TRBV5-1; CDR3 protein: ASKVSAYNEQF
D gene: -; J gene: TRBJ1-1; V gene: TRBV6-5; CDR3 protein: ASILNTGTEAF
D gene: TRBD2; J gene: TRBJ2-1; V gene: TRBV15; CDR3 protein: ATSRTSGGAYDEQF
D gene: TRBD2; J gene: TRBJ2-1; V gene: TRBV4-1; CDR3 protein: ASRAGGATYNEQF
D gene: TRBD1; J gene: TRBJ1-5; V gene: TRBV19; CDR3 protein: ASSLQGARSNQPQH
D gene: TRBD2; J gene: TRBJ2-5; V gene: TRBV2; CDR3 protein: ASRVGLAGSGETQY
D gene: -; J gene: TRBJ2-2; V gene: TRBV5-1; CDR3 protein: ASRGARGTGELF
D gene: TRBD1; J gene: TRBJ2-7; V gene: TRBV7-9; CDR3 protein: ASSLFDRERSSDEQY
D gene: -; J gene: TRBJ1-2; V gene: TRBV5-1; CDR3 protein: ASSLESPNYGYT
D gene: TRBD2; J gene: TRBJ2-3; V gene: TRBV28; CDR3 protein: ASRTGTMGTDTQY
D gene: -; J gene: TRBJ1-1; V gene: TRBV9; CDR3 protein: ASSEPGSVGTEAF
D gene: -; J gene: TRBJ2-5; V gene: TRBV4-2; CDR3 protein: ASSQESPGETQY
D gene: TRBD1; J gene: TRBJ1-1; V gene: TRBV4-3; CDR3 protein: ASSHLTGGTEAF
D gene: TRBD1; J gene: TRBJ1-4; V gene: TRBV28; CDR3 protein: ASRTGGLDEKLF
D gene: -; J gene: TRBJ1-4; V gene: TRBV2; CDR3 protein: ASSDPGTNEKLF
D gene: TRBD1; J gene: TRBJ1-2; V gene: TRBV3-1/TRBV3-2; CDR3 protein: ASSQEGTGGMLAYGYT
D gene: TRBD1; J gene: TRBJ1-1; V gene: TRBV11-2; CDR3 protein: AGRTGLNTEAF
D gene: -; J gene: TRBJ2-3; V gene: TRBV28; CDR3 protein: ASSSLGGGTDTQY
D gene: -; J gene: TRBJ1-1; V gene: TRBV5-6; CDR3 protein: ASSGDQGGDTEAF
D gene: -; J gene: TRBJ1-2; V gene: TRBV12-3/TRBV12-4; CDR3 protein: ASSLPPYGYT
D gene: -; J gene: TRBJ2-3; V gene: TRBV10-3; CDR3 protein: AISGTIADTQY
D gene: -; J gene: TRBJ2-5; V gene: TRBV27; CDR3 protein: ASAGTAQETQY